A single sample is the source of the 3 T cell receptor beta chains below, sequenced in a study of blood T cell repertoires in COVID-19. TCRdb's table, derived via immunoSEQ multiplex PCR, lists solely in-frame clones and lacks some. Of about 270,000 clones detected, around 91% appear once; the ten largest clones hold 2% to 3%. The sequenced sample consisted of PBMCs or T cells enriched from blood (not recorded which). The source is a young woman who had recovered from COVID-19.

The V gene is TRBV15, the J gene TRBJ1-5; 7 bases are a match to TRBD1. CDR1 is LNHNV, CDR2 YYDKDF, per germline (reference sequence). The trim removed 5 bases at V and 1 base at J, leaving 8 bases unmatched. The CDR3 sequence is 16 residues long. This CDR3 reads CATSHTGTASNQPQHF. CDR3 bases: TGTGCCACCAGCCACACCGGGACAGCAAGCAATCAGCCCCAGCATTTT.

The chain recombines TRBV18 with TRBJ2-7, with 10 bases that match TRBD1. The CDR3 covers 15 residues. CDR1 is KGHSH, CDR2 LQKENI, per germline. Trimming took 4 bases from V and 4 from J; bases not matched to a gene: 7. CDR3 loop: CASSRTTGGAYEQYF. The CDR3 region has the DNA TGTGCCAGCTCACGGACGACAGGGGGCGCTTACGAGCAGTACTTC.

Of note for this clone: This sample includes further DNA sequences coding for the same CDR3. The V call is TRBV3-1 (or the pseudogene TRBV3-2), the J call TRBJ1-1; 7 bases are shared with TRBD1. J lost 1 base, V lost 1 base, and 3 bases had no gene match. The length of the CDR3 is 15 residues. The V gene's germline CDR1 is LGHDT and CDR2 YNNKEL (reference sequence). CDR3 in DNA: TGTGCCAGCAGCCAAGGACAGGGATCGAACACTGAAGCTTTCTTT. Protein product: CASSQGQGSNTEAFF.